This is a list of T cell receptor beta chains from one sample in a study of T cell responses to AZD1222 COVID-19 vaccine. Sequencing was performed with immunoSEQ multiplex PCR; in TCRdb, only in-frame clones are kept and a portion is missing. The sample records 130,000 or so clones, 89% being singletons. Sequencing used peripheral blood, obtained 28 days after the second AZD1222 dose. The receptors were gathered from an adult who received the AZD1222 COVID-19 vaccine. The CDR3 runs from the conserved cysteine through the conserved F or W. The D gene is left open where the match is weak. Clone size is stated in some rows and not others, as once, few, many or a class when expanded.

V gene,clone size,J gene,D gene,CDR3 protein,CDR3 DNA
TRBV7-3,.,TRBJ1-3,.,CARPQPVNSGNTIYF,TGTGCCAGACCCCAGCCGGTCAACTCTGGAAACACCATATATTTT
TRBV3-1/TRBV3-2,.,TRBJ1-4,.,CASSQDNRGQLFF,TGTGCCAGCAGCCAAGATAACCGGGGGCAACTGTTTTTT
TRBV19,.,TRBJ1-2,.,CASSKQTGTGYTF,TGTGCCAGTAGTAAACAAACAGGGACGGGCTACACCTTC
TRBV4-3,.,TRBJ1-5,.,CASSQVTGGNQPQHF,TGCGCCAGCAGCCAAGTTACGGGGGGTAATCAGCCCCAGCATTTT
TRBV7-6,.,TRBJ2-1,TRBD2,CASSLAALPSGGRNEQFF,TGTGCCAGCAGCTTAGCGGCTTTGCCGAGCGGGGGGCGGAATGAGCAGTTCTTC
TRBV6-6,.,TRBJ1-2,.,CASSPTGFGGYTF,TGTGCCAGCTCCCCAACAGGGTTTGGTGGCTACACCTTC
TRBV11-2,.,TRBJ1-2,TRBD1,CASSFRDSHHLHPGGYTF,TGTGCCAGCAGCTTCCGGGACAGCCACCACTTACACCCTGGGGGCTACACCTTC
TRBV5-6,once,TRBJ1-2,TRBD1,CASRPPAGGNYGYTF,TGTGCCAGCAGGCCCCCGGCAGGGGGCAATTATGGCTACACCTTC
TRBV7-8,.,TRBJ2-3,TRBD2,CASSLAGRERWADTQYF,TGTGCCAGCAGCTTAGCGGGGCGGGAGAGGTGGGCAGATACGCAGTATTTT
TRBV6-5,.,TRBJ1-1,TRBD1,CASKPGQLNTEAFF,TGTGCCAGCAAGCCGGGACAGCTGAACACTGAAGCTTTCTTT
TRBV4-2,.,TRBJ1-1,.,CASSQGGRSEAFF,TGTGCCAGCAGCCAAGGGGGACGGAGTGAAGCTTTCTTT
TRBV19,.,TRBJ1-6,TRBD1,CASSDTGAGNSPLHF,TGTGCCAGTAGCGATACAGGGGCTGGGAATTCACCCCTCCACTTT
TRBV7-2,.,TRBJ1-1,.,CASSYPRRTEAFF,TGTGCCAGCAGCTACCCGAGGAGGACTGAAGCTTTCTTT
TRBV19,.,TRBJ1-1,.,CASSIYPTEAFF,TGTGCCAGTAGTATATACCCCACTGAAGCTTTCTTT
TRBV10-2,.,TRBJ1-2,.,CASRGGTGYTF,TGCGCCAGCAGAGGAGGGACGGGCTACACCTTC
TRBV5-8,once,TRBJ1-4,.,CASSPGTTGGEKLFF,TGTGCCAGCAGCCCTGGGACAACCGGAGGTGAAAAACTGTTTTTT
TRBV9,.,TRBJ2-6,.,CASSGMGPNSGANVLTF,TGTGCCAGCAGCGGAATGGGACCGAACTCTGGGGCCAACGTCCTGACTTTC
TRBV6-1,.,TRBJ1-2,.,CASSELAVYGYTF,TGTGCCAGCAGTGAATTGGCTGTGTATGGCTACACCTTC
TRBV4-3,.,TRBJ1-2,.,CASSQDRNRVDGYTF,TGCGCCAGCAGCCAAGATCGGAACAGGGTCGACGGCTACACCTTC
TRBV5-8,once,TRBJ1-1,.,CASSLAVGLRLVPEAFF,TGTGCCAGCAGCTTGGCCGTTGGGCTGCGACTGGTCCCTGAAGCTTTCTTT
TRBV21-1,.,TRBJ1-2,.,CASSGEGAPNYGYTF,TGTGCCAGCAGCGGCGAGGGGGCTCCCAACTATGGCTACACCTTC
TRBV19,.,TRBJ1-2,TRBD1,CASSMGQGNYGYTF,TGTGCCAGTAGTATGGGACAGGGGAACTATGGCTACACCTTC
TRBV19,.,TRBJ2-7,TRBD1,CASSEQGNLYEQYF,TGTGCCAGTAGTGAACAGGGGAACCTCTACGAGCAGTACTTC
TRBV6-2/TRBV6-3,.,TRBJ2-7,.,CASSYSFGTFDEQYF,TGTGCCAGCAGTTACTCATTCGGGACATTCGACGAGCAGTACTTC
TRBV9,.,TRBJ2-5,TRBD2,CASSISGGSNQETQYF,TGTGCCAGCAGCATAAGCGGGGGGTCAAACCAAGAGACCCAGTACTTC
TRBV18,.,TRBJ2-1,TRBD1,CASSPGTGANNEQFF,TGTGCCAGCTCACCAGGGACAGGGGCGAACAATGAGCAGTTCTTC
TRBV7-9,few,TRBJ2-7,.,CASSWGGDEQYF,TGTGCCAGCAGCTGGGGTGGGGACGAGCAGTACTTC
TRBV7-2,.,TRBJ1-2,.,CASSPVWGDGYTF,TGTGCCAGCAGCCCCGTATGGGGAGATGGCTACACCTTC
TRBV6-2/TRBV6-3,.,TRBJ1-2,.,CASSYPQDFLPTTANYGYTF,TGTGCCAGCAGTTACCCGCAAGACTTCTTACCCACGACCGCTAACTATGGCTACACCTTC